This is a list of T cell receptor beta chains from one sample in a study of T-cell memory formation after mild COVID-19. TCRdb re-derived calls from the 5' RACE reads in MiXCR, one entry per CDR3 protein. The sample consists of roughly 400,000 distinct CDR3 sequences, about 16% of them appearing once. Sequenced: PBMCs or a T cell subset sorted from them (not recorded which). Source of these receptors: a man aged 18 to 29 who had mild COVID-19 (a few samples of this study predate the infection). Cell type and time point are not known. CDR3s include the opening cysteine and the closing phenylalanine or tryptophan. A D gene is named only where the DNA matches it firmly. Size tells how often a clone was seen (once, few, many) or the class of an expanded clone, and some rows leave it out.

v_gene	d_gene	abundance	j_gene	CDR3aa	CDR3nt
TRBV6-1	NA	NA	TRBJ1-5	CATRLGGSVRQPQHF	TGTGCCACCAGGTTGGGGGGGTCGGTTCGTCAGCCCCAGCATTTT
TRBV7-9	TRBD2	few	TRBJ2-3	CASSTPGDYRNF	TGTGCCAGCAGCACCCCTGGGGACTACCGGAATTTT
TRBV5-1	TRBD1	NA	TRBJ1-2	CASSTGGQGGYGYTF	TGCGCCAGCAGCACGGGAGGACAGGGAGGATATGGCTACACCTTC
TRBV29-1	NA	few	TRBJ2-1	CSGGARYNEQFF	TGCAGCGGGGGGGCCCGCTACAATGAGCAGTTCTTC
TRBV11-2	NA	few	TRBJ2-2	CASSPARDLNTGELFF	TGTGCCAGCAGCCCCGCCCGGGACTTGAACACCGGGGAGCTGTTTTTT
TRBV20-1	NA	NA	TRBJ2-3	CSARATTGGGQTRADTQYF	TGCAGTGCTAGGGCTACTACTGGCGGGGGACAAACTCGCGCAGATACGCAGTATTTT
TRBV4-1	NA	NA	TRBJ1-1	CASSRGGAENTEAFF	TGCGCCAGCAGCCGAGGGGGAGCAGAGAACACTGAAGCTTTCTTT
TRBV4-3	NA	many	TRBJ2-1	CASSPWVGNYNEQFF	TGCGCCAGCAGCCCATGGGTAGGGAACTACAATGAGCAGTTCTTC
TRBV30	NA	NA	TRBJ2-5	CAWSLGGEETQYF	TGTGCCTGGAGTCTGGGCGGGGAAGAGACCCAGTACTTC
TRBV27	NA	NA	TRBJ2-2	CASSLGVPAGELFF	TGTGCCAGCAGTTTAGGTGTTCCCGCCGGGGAGCTGTTTTTT
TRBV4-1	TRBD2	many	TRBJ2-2	CASRGSGDGELFF	TGCGCCAGCAGGGGTAGCGGGGACGGGGAGCTGTTTTTT
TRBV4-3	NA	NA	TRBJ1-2	CASSQLTGINGYTF	TGCGCCAGCAGCCAGCTTACAGGGATTAATGGCTACACCTTC
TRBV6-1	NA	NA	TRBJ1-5	CASSDMGDSNQPQHF	TGTGCCAGCAGTGATATGGGAGATAGCAATCAGCCCCAGCATTTT
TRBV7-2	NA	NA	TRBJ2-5	CASSLRLRGLQETQYF	TGTGCCAGCAGCTTGAGACTGCGGGGGCTACAAGAGACCCAGTACTTC
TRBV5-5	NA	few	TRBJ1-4	CASSSQGWGEKLFF	TGTGCCAGCAGTTCACAGGGCTGGGGCGAAAAACTGTTTTTT
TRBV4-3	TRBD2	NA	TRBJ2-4	CASSQAKTSGVAKNIQYF	TGCGCCAGCAGCCAAGCGAAGACTAGCGGGGTAGCCAAAAACATTCAGTACTTC
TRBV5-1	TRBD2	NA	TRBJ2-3	CASSWSRGGFDTQYF	TGCGCCAGCAGCTGGTCGCGGGGGGGCTTTGATACGCAGTATTTT
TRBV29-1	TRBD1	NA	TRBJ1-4	CSVEDGRGLNEKLFF	TGCAGCGTTGAAGATGGCAGGGGGCTAAATGAAAAACTGTTTTTT
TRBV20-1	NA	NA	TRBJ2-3	CSARNSYTQYF	TGCAGTGCTAGGAATTCTTATACGCAGTATTTT
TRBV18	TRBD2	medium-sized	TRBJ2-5	CASSRTSGGQETQYF	TGTGCCAGCTCACGGACTAGCGGAGGACAAGAGACCCAGTACTTC
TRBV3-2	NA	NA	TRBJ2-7	CASSQGGKGSYEQYF	TGTGCCAGCAGCCAAGGTGGTAAGGGGTCCTACGAGCAGTACTTC
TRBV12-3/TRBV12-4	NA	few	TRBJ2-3	CASTPSREGRDTQYF	TGTGCCAGCACCCCGAGCAGGGAAGGGAGGGATACGCAGTATTTT
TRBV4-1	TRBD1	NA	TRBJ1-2	CASSPRSLDRGGGYTF	TGCGCCAGCAGCCCACGATCCCTGGACAGGGGAGGTGGCTACACCTTC
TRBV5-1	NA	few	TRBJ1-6	CASSPFRQTNSPLHF	TGCGCCAGCAGCCCCTTCAGACAAACTAATTCACCCCTCCACTTT
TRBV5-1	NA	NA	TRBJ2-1	CASSQRTDTNEQFF	TGCGCCAGCAGCCAAAGGACAGATACTAATGAGCAGTTCTTC
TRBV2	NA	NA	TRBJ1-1	CASRGSSGEAFF	TGTGCCAGCAGGGGTTCTTCGGGTGAAGCTTTCTTT
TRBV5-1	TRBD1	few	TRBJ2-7	CASSLVGQGYEQYF	TGCGCCAGCAGCTTGGTGGGACAGGGGTACGAGCAGTACTTC
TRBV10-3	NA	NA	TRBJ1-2	CAISELRSGYTF	TGTGCCATCAGTGAGCTCCGAAGCGGCTACACCTTC
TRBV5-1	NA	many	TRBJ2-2	CASSLRVTGELFF	TGCGCCAGCAGCTTGAGGGTCACCGGGGAGCTGTTTTTT
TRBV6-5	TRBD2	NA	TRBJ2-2	CASKVAGGPNTGELFF	TGTGCCAGCAAGGTCGCGGGGGGTCCAAACACCGGGGAGCTGTTTTTT
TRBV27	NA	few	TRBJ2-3	CASSWGDSTDTQYF	TGTGCCAGCAGTTGGGGGGATAGCACAGATACGCAGTATTTT
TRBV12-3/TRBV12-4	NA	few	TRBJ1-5	CASSLRDYQPQHF	TGTGCCAGCAGTTTGAGGGACTATCAGCCCCAGCATTTT
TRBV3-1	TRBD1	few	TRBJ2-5	CASSQLTGVAETQYF	TGTGCCAGCAGCCAATTGACAGGGGTCGCGGAGACCCAGTACTTC
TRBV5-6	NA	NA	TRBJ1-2	CASSPHGTPYGYTF	TGTGCCAGCAGCCCCCATGGTACTCCTTACGGCTACACCTTC
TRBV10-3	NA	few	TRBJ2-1	CAISEPPASSYNEQFF	TGTGCCATCAGTGAGCCCCCGGCCAGCTCCTACAATGAGCAGTTCTTC
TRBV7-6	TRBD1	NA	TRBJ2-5	CASSRDRAASEGPQYF	TGTGCCAGCAGCAGGGACAGGGCCGCCTCCGAGGGGCCCCAGTACTTC
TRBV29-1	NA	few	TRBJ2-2	CSVEQINTGELFF	TGCAGCGTTGAGCAGATAAACACCGGGGAGCTGTTTTTT
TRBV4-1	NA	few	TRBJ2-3	CASSPPGAWTDTQYF	TGCGCCAGCAGCCCCCCCGGGGCTTGGACAGATACGCAGTATTTT
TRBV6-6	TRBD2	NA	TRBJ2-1	CASSYSGLAGDSYNEQFF	TGTGCCAGCAGTTATTCAGGACTAGCGGGGGACTCCTACAATGAGCAGTTCTTC
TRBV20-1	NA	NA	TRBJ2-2	CSAKDSDTGELFF	TGCAGTGCTAAGGACTCGGACACCGGGGAGCTGTTTTTT
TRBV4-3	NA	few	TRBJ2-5	CASSQTDRGGQETQYF	TGCGCCAGCAGCCAGACGGATAGAGGGGGGCAAGAGACCCAGTACTTC
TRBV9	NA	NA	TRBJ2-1	CARYGGYNEQFF	TGTGCCAGGTACGGGGGCTACAATGAGCAGTTCTTC
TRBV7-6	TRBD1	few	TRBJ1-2	CASSPTAGQGYYGYTF	TGTGCCAGCAGCCCTACGGCAGGACAGGGGTACTATGGCTACACCTTC
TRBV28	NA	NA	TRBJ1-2	CASSFSMEYYGYTF	TGTGCCAGCAGTTTCTCTATGGAGTACTATGGCTACACCTTC
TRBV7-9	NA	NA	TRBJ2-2	CASVSMNTGELFF	TGTGCCAGCGTCTCAATGAACACCGGGGAGCTGTTTTTT
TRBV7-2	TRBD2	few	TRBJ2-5	CASSLAAGLADLSAQYF	TGTGCCAGCAGCTTAGCTGCGGGTCTAGCGGACCTTTCGGCCCAGTACTTC
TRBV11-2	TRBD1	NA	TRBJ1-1	CASSGTGVFEAFF	TGTGCCAGCAGCGGGACAGGGGTTTTCGAAGCTTTCTTT
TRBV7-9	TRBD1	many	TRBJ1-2	CASSTRTGGYGYTF	TGTGCCAGCAGCACCCGGACAGGGGGGTATGGCTACACCTTC